This T cell receptor beta chain emerged from a study of T cell repertoires in cytomegalovirus infection. One entry per CDR3 protein results from TCRdb running MiXCR on the reads. The top ten hold 50% of the sample, which has tens of thousands of distinct CDR3 sequences, 20% to 30% seen once. Note on this clonotype: Its antigen is not known. Possible read error: a much larger clone is one base away.

This receptor was obtained from a human donor in good health (CMV status not recorded). Some clones in this sample may be carry-over from other donors' samples. Sequencing used CD8+ T cells from cultured PBMCs, obtained from culture after CMV antigen stimulation.

In DNA, the CDR3 is TGTGCCAGCAGCTTAGGGACAGGGGTGGCCTGCGAGCAGTACTTC. Its translation: CASSLGTGVACEQYF. V and J are TRBV7-2 and TRBJ2-7; 9 positions match TRBD1. This CDR3 has 15 amino acids. Trimming at V came to 1 base and at J to 6 bases, leaving 7 bases not matched to a gene. Germline V CDR1 and CDR2: SGHTA, FQGNSA.